Below, one TCR beta chain is given with its context. This clonotype occurred a few times. This receptor's antigen is unknown. Per-base qualities were not stored, and no clone one base away is much larger. Interpreted using the paper, the time point label stands for: sample taken at primary tumor resection. For TCR sequencing, whole RNA was extracted from tumor and nontumor lung tissue, or from cryopreserved PBMC samples, and no cell sorting was done. The donors were about 65 patients from the lung TRACERx cohort who had early-stage, untreated non-small cell lung cancer. Patients were selected for TCR sequencing only if sufficient RNA was available from at least two tumor regions. The sample originates from a study of spatial heterogeneity in lung cancer (dated by TCRdb to between 2017 and 2020). Regarding the study in general: More beta-chain than alpha-chain transcripts were consistently detected, likely reflecting higher beta-chain transcript abundance. In the raw uncorrected reads, each unique combination of TCR and UMI appeared more than ten times on average. In non-small cell lung cancer, the study quantitatively compared TCR alpha and beta repertoires across several tumor regions, matched nontumor lung, and blood. The study linked features of the TCR repertoire to counts of nonsynonymous mutations, which were determined by whole-exome sequencing of tumor tissue. At surgery, both alpha and beta chains were TCR-sequenced in more than 200 tumor regions, 64 matched nontumor lung samples and a few dozen PBMC samples.

Summary of the overall study and its limitations: Additional single-cell paired TCR alpha and beta sequencing was considered necessary to confirm, at a functional level, the hypothesis that regional TCRs recognize regional mutations. Ubiquitous expanded tumor TCRs were detected in blood more often at tumor resection than at routine follow-up.

Libraries came from 5' RACE. The instrument was a NextSeq 500. To allow correction of PCR and sequencing errors, the TCR library protocol tagged every TCR cDNA molecule with a unique molecular identifier. From the authors' description of their analysis: TCR identification, UMI-based error correction and CDR3 extraction were all carried out with Decombinator tools. Expanded TCRs were defined as those above a frequency of 2 per 1,000, corresponding to the top 1% of the tumor frequency distribution. Renyi diversity was calculated using the R vegan package after each repertoire was subsampled 100 times to 5,000 TCRs. CDR3 similarity networks were built from amino acid triplet string-kernel similarity, with CDR3s being connected when pairwise similarity was above 0.82. TCRdb reran the public reads through fastp at Q25 and MiXCR, keeping productive beta chains. Every distinct CDR3 protein forms one entry, paired with its most common genes and DNA. The V and J calls were not made by the authors but by TCRdb's processing. This sample is represented by some 50,000 distinct CDR3 sequences; 12% of them were singletons. The top ten clones comprise 35% to 45% of the sample.

Including cysteine and phenylalanine, the CDR3 has 14 amino acids. Left in the record is the CDR3 DNA by itself, 42 bases read in frame from the first base. Trimming accounts for 6 bases at V and 7 bases at J, while the number of junction bases matched to no gene is 8. Recombination joined TRBV12-3 or TRBV12-4 with TRBJ2-1; 8 junctional bases match TRBD2. This TCR came from a female donor with early-stage non-small cell lung cancer. The starting material was PBMCs, obtained at surgery. The CDR3 region: CASSSNTGGNEQFF. The nucleotides are TGTGCCAGCAGCTCAAACACGGGGGGGAATGAGCAGTTCTTC.